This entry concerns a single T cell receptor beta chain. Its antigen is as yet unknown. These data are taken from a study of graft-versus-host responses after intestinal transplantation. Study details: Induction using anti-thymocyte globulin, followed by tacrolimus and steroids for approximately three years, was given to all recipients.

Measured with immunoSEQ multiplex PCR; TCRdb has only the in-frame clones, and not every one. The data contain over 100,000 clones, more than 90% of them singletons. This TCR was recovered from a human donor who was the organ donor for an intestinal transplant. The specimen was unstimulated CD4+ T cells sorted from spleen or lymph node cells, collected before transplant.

The CDR3 spells CASSDSQREGTDTQYF. CDR3 nucleotides: TGTGCCAGCAGTGACTCCCAGCGGGAGGGCACAGATACGCAGTATTTT. The chain employs TRBV6-4 and TRBJ2-3, with TRBD2 identical over 9 bases. The trim removed 0 bases at V and 1 base at J, leaving 2 bases unmatched. CDR3 length equals 16 residues. From germline, CDR1 is MRHNA and CDR2 SNTAGT.